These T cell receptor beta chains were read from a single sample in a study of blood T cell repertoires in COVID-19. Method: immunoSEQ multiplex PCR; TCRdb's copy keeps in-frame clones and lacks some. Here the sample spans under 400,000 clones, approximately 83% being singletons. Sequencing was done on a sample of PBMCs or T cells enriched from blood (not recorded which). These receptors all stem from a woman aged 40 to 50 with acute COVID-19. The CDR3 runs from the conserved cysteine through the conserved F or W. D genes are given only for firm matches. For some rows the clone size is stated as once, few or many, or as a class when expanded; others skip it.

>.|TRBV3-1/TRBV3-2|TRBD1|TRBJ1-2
TGTGCCAGCAGCGGGACAGCCTATGGCTACACCTTC
CASSGTAYGYTF
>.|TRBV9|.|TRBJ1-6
TGTGCCAGCAGCGTAAGCCCCTATAATTCACCCCTCCACTTT
CASSVSPYNSPLHF
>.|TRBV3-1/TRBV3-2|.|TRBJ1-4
TGTGCCAGCAGCCAAGACGTTTGGGGGTGGCGGGAGGAAAAACTGTTTTTT
CASSQDVWGWREEKLFF
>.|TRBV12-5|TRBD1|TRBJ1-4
TGTGCTAGTGGAACCGGGACAGGGAAAACTAATGAAAAACTGTTTTTT
CASGTGTGKTNEKLFF
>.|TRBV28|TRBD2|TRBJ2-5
TGTGCCAGCAGTTCTCTGAGGGCGGGGGACGAGACCCAGTACTTC
CASSSLRAGDETQYF
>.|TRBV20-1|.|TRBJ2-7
TGCAGTGCTAGTTTAGAGACTTACGAGCAGTACTTC
CSASLETYEQYF
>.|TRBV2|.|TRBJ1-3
TGTGCCAGCAGAGGGGAAGCTGGAAACACCATATATTTT
CASRGEAGNTIYF
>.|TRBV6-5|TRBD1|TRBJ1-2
TGTGCCAGCAGTTACTCCGCGGACAGGGCTAACTATGGCTACACCTTC
CASSYSADRANYGYTF
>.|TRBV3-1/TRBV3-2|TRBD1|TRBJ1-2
TGTGCCAGCAGCCAACAGGGGGCGCCGGGAAACGGCTACACCTTC
CASSQQGAPGNGYTF
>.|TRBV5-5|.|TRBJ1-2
TGTGCCAGCAGCTTGTTAGCCCCACAGGCAGGGAATAACTATGGCTACACCTTC
CASSLLAPQAGNNYGYTF
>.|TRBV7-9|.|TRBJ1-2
TGTGCCAGCAGCTTAAGGCCACAGACAGGAGTTCTTTATGGCTACACCTTC
CASSLRPQTGVLYGYTF
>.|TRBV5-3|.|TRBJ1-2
TGTGCCAGAAGCGCCCCAGGGTTGGGTTCCTATGGCTACACCTTC
CARSAPGLGSYGYTF
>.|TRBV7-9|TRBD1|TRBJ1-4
TGTGCCAGCAGCTTTTTGGACAGGCTGCGGGAAAAACTGTTTTTT
CASSFLDRLREKLFF
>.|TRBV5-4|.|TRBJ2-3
TGTGCCAGCAGCTTCCCGGGTGGGGGCACGGATACGCAGTATTTT
CASSFPGGGTDTQYF
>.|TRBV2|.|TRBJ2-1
TGTGCCAGCAACCCCCGGTCGTTGTTCTTC
CASNPRSLFF
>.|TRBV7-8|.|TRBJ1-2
TGTGCCAGCAGCTTACCGTTAAACTATGGCTACACCTTC
CASSLPLNYGYTF
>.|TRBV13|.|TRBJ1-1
TGTGCCAGCAGCTTAGGCAGGGTAAGCACTGAAGCTTTCTTT
CASSLGRVSTEAFF
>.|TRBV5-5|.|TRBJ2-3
TGTGCCAGCTCACGCTTCCAGGGCACAGATACGCAGTATTTT
CASSRFQGTDTQYF
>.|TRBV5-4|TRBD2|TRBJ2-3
TGTGCCAGCAGCCCCCCGGGCGGGAGGTCTCTCGATACGCAGTATTTT
CASSPPGGRSLDTQYF
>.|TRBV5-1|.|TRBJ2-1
TGCGCCAGCAGCCCGAACATTATCGAGCAGTTCTTC
CASSPNIIEQFF
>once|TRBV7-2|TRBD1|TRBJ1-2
TGTGCCAGCAGCTTAGCGGGGACAGGGACCAACTATGGCTACACCTTC
CASSLAGTGTNYGYTF
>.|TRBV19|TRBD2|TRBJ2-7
TGTGCCAGTAGTAGCGGACTAGCGGGAGTCATGACCTACGAGCAGTACTTC
CASSSGLAGVMTYEQYF
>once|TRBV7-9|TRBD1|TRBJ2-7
TGTGCCAGCAGAACGATCGACAGGGTTCGCCGCTACGAGCAGTACTTC
CASRTIDRVRRYEQYF
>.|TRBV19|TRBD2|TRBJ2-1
TGTGCCAGTAGTATAGCGATAGCGGGAGATCTCGTTAGGTCCTACAATGAGCAGTTCTTC
CASSIAIAGDLVRSYNEQFF
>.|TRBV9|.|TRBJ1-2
TGTGCCAGCAGCCCTGACATAAACTATGGCTACACCTTC
CASSPDINYGYTF
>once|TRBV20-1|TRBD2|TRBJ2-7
TGCAGTGCTGGGAGGGACTACGAGCAGTACTTC
CSAGRDYEQYF
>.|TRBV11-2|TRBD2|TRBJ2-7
TGTGCCAGCAGCCCGACTAGCGGGGGGCTATTAACGTACTTC
CASSPTSGGLLTYF
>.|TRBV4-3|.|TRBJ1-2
TGCGCCAGCAGCCAAGATAGAGAAAGCCTTTATGGCTACACCTTC
CASSQDRESLYGYTF
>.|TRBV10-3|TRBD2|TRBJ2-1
TGTGCCATCAGTGAGAGTAGCGGGAGGATTCGCTCCTACAATGAGCAGTTCTTC
CAISESSGRIRSYNEQFF